The rows below give T cell receptor beta chains drawn from one sample of a study of beta chain features in type 1 diabetes. The data were produced by immunoSEQ multiplex PCR, yet TCRdb's version contains in-frame clones alone and is incomplete. The sample includes 200,000 to 250,000 clones, about 15% seen only once; the top ten take approximately 0.021%. Sequencing used naive CD4+ T cells from blood. The receptors were gathered from a man between 25 and 39 years old with type 1 diabetes. The CDR3 runs from the conserved cysteine through the conserved F or W. A D gene is named only where the DNA matches it firmly. Size is omitted from some rows. Given values are once, few, many or a class for expanded clones.

clone_size j_call d_call v_call cdr3_length cdr3_nt cdr3_aa
few TRBJ2-7 - TRBV4-2 13 TGTGCCAGCAGCCAAGACTACGGGTACGAGCAGTACTTC CASSQDYGYEQYF
few TRBJ1-1 TRBD1 TRBV18 17 TGTGCCAGCCAAGCGCTGGGGACAGGGGGCGTAAACACTGAAGCTTTCTTT CASQALGTGGVNTEAFF
- TRBJ1-4 - TRBV27 13 TGTGCCAGCAGTTCCGGTAGGAGGGAAAAACTGTTTTTT CASSSGRREKLFF
- TRBJ2-3 - TRBV10-3 15 TGTGCCATCAGTGACCCAGGGGACAGCACAGATACGCAGTATTTT CAISDPGDSTDTQYF
- TRBJ2-6 - TRBV11-2 18 TGTGCCAGCACCAAGGCGGGTTCATACCTCTCTGGGGCCAACGTCCTGACTTTC CASTKAGSYLSGANVLTF
few TRBJ2-7 TRBD1 TRBV5-1 13 TGCGCCAGCAGCTTCCGGGACAGCTACGAGCAGTACTTC CASSFRDSYEQYF
- TRBJ2-3 TRBD2 TRBV4-2 18 TGTGCCAGCAGCCAAGATCTTGGACTAGCGGGAGGATTGGTTACGCAGTATTTT CASSQDLGLAGGLVTQYF
few TRBJ1-4 - TRBV5-1 16 TGCGCCAGCAGCTTTGGGACACCTGCAACTAATGAAAAACTGTTTTTT CASSFGTPATNEKLFF
few TRBJ2-2 - TRBV5-1 14 TGCGCCAGCAGCTTGGCTCGGGGAACCGGGGAGCTGTTTTTT CASSLARGTGELFF
- TRBJ2-7 - TRBV28 14 TGTGCCAGCAGTTTAAAGGGACAAGCCTACGAGCAGTACTTC CASSLKGQAYEQYF
few TRBJ2-1 TRBD2 TRBV5-8 15 TGTGCCAGCAGCTTCACTAGCGGGAGGGCGTATGAGCAGTTCTTC CASSFTSGRAYEQFF
- TRBJ2-4 TRBD1 TRBV29-1 13 TGCAGCGTTGGGGACAGTACGAAAAACATTCAGTACTTC CSVGDSTKNIQYF
- TRBJ1-2 TRBD1 TRBV13 13 TGTGCCAGCAGCCACCGGGACAGCTATGGCTACACCTTC CASSHRDSYGYTF
few TRBJ2-3 - TRBV7-9 14 TGTGCCAGCAGCCCTACGGACTCCTGGGATACGCAGTATTTT CASSPTDSWDTQYF
few TRBJ2-3 - TRBV7-9 12 TGTGCCAGCAGCGCCGCCAGGGATACGCAGTATTTT CASSAARDTQYF
- TRBJ2-6 - TRBV5-6 15 TGTGCCAGCAGCTTGGCCCGGGGTGGGGCCAACGTCCTGACTTTC CASSLARGGANVLTF
- TRBJ2-1 - TRBV19 14 TGTGCCACTAAGGAGAGGAACTCCTACAATGAGCAGTTCTTC CATKERNSYNEQFF
few TRBJ1-6 - TRBV7-9 15 TGTGCCAGCAGCTCGCAGGTGGATATGGATTCACCCCTCCACTTT CASSSQVDMDSPLHF
- TRBJ1-4 TRBD1 TRBV18 16 TGTGCCAGCTCGATGGACAGGACATCAACTAATGAAAAACTGTTTTTT CASSMDRTSTNEKLFF
- TRBJ1-2 - TRBV15 14 TGTGCCACCAGCAGTGGACAAGCTAACTATGGCTACACCTTC CATSSGQANYGYTF
- TRBJ2-7 TRBD1 TRBV18 14 TGTGCCAGCGCCGGACAGGGAGAGGCCTACGAGCAGTACTTC CASAGQGEAYEQYF
- TRBJ2-7 TRBD1 TRBV11-2 14 TGTGCCAGCAGCTCTCATCAGGGGGCATACGAGCAGTACTTC CASSSHQGAYEQYF
once TRBJ1-1 - TRBV9 16 TGTGCCAGCAGCGCCTCCCGCCGAGGGCTGAACACTGAAGCTTTCTTT CASSASRRGLNTEAFF